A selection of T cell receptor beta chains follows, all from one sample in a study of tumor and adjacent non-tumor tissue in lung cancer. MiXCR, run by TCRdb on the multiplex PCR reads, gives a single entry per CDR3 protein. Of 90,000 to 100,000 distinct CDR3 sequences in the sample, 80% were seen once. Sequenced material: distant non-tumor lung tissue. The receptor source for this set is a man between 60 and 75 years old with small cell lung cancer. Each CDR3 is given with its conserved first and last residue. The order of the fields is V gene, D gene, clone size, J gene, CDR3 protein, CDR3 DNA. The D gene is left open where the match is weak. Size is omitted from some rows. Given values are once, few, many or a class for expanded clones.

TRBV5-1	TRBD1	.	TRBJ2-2	CASTPTGVDTGELFF	TGCGCCAGCACCCCGACAGGGGTCGACACCGGGGAGCTGTTTTTT
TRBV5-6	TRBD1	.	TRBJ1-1	CANNLASGTADTETFF	TGTGCCAACAACTTGGCCTCCGGGACAGCGGACACTGAAACTTTCTTT
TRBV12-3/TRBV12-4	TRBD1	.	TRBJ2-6	CASWTGSGANVLIF	TGTGCCAGCTGGACAGGGTCTGGGGCCAACGTCCTGATTTTC
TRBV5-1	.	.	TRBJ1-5	CASSLGCDSNQPQHF	TGCGCCAGCAGCTTGGGCTGCGATAGCAATCAGCCCCAGCATTTT
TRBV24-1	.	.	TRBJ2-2	CATSDSTGPTGELFF	TGTGCCACCAGTGATTCGACAGGACCAACCGGGGAGCTGTTTTTT
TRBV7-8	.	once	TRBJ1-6	CTSSKQADNSPHHF	TGTACCAGCAGCAAACAGGCGGATAATTCACCCCACCACTTT
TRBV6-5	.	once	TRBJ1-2	CASRRSDYGYTF	TGTGCCAGCAGGCGCAGTGACTATGGCTACACCTTC
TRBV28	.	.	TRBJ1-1	CASSLTHRRYTEAFF	TGTGCCAGCAGTTTGACTCACCGTAGATACACTGAAGCTTTCTTT
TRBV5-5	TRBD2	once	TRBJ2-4	CASNLVVASGRYPDSQNIQYF	TGTGCCAGCAACTTGGTTGTGGCAAGCGGGAGGTACCCGGATAGCCAAAACATTCAGTACTTC
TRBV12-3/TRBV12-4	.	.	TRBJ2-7	CVSSLSASEQYF	TGTGTCAGCAGTCTATCGGCTAGCGAGCAGTACTTC
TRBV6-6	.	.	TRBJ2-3	CARSRLGTDTQYF	TGTGCCAGGAGTCGACTCGGCACAGATACCCAATATTTT
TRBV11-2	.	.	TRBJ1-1	CASSLRSESEAFF	TGTGCCAGCAGCCTTCGAAGTGAGTCTGAAGCTTTCTTT
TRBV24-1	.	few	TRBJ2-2	CATGLPDTGELFF	TGTGCCACCGGTCTTCCGGACACCGGGGAGCTGTTTTTT
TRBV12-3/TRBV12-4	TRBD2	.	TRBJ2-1	CASSSTSGTYNVQFF	TGTGCCAGCAGTTCTACTAGCGGGACCTACAATGTACAGTTCTTC
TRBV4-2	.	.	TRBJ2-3	CVSSPNPSVEGTDTQYF	TGTGTCAGCAGCCCGAACCCAAGCGTGGAGGGGACAGATACGCAGTATTTT